This T cell receptor beta chain was retrieved from a study of T cell responses to AZD1222 COVID-19 vaccine. Turning to this clone: Its antigen is undetermined.

V was cut by 5 bases and J by 2 bases, with 9 bases left in between. The CDR3 totals 13 residues. Per germline, CDR1 LNHDA and CDR2 SQIVND (reference sequence). Only in-frame clones appear in the TCRdb table, and some are missing; sequencing was by immunoSEQ multiplex PCR. The repertoire consists of about 110,000 clones, with 92% occurring once and the leading ten covering approximately 8%. General study points: At baseline, seropositivity was found in only 6 or 7 AZD1222 recipients. Every sample of the repertoires postdated the peak T cell response. Donors skewed white British and female; clonal diversity was possibly underestimated.

The sequence was obtained from an adult who received the AZD1222 COVID-19 vaccine. Sequences were derived from peripheral blood, sampled 28 days after the second AZD1222 dose. The rearrangement uses TRBV19 and TRBJ1-2; TRBD1 might be the D (5 bases). The CDR3 sequence: CASSWRGNYGYTF. Written as DNA, the CDR3 is TGTGCCAGTAGTTGGAGGGGCAACTATGGCTACACCTTC.